The sequence of this TCR beta chain was determined in a study of cytomegalovirus exposure and HLA in healthy donors. Overall study results and limits: For cytomegalovirus status, the classifier reportedly gave diagnoses with high specificity and sensitivity. A later analysis linked fewer than 20,000 TCR beta sequences to HLA alleles at 0.05 false discovery rate.

Nominally healthy donors provided the samples, though records likely missed some immune exposures. The PCR used 60 Vbeta and 13 Jbeta primers. The table came from immunoSEQ multiplex PCR; TCRdb's copy has only in-frame clones and leaves some out. The sample holds some 140,000 clones; roughly 73% are singletons and the top ten take over 1%. Concerning this clone: Its antigen is not known.

The CDR3 length is 13 residues. V was clipped by 3 bases and J by 8 bases; unmatched bases: 4. The germline gives CDR1 SNHLY, CDR2 FYNNEI. Sequences were obtained from PBMCs. This clonotype was obtained from a woman in her forties in good health and CMV-seronegative. The rearrangement links TRBV2 to TRBJ1-1; 9 bases agree with TRBD1. CDR3 bases: TGTGCCAGCAGTGAGGGACAGGGCTTGGAAGCTTTCTTT. This translates into CASSEGQGLEAFF.